This T cell receptor (beta chain) was captured in a study of cytomegalovirus exposure and HLA in healthy donors. On this clone: Its antigen is currently unknown.

General study findings and limits: Earlier analysis found most TCR beta V segments productive about 87% or about 30% of the time.

The PCR had 60 Vbeta and 13 Jbeta primers. The repertoire was sequenced with immunoSEQ multiplex PCR; TCRdb's copy has only in-frame clones and lacks some. Of about 190,000 clones in the sample, approximately 80% were seen once. Germline assignment: CDR1 LGHNA and CDR2 YSLEER. This CDR3 has 16 amino acids. V was pared by 2 bases and J by 7 bases, with 13 bases of the junction left unmatched. The sequenced sample was PBMCs. The receptor was isolated from a woman aged 30 to 39 in good health and CMV-seropositive. V and J are TRBV4-3 and TRBJ1-2; 7 nucleotides match TRBD1. The CDR3 DNA reads as TGCGCCAGCAGCCAACCTACAGGGGTGGGAGCAGGTGGCTACACCTTC. It yields the protein CASSQPTGVGAGGYTF.